Listed here are 28 T cell receptor beta chains from one sample, sequenced in a study of response to subunit inactivated influenza vaccine. TCRdb passed the RT-PCR reads through MiXCR, listing each CDR3 protein once. The table lists 500,000 to 650,000 distinct CDR3 sequences, 7.6% of them singletons, with about an eighth in the top ten. The source material was PBMCs from blood, sampled around 25 months after vaccination. These receptors all stem from a man between 50 and 70 years old who received an inactivated influenza vaccine.

This clonotype turned up a few times. The rearrangement links TRBV20-1 to TRBJ2-5; D remains unclear. Germline V gives CDR1 DFQATT, CDR2 SNEGSKA (reference sequence). V was trimmed by 1 base and J by 1 base, leaving 16 bases between them. CDR3 length: 16 residues. Written as DNA, the CDR3 is TGCAGTGCTAGAGCCAAATTCGGTAACAGCCAAGAGACCCAGTACTTC. This codes for CSARAKFGNSQETQYF.

This clonotype came up a few times. The chain links TRBV20-1 to TRBJ1-1, with a tentative D call TRBD1 (6 bases). The CDR3 has 12 residues. Looked up from germline, CDR1 is DFQATT and CDR2 is SNEGSKA (reference sequence). V lost 6 bases and J lost 5, with 13 bases in between. In DNA, the CDR3 is TGCAGTGCCAGGGACATGATTACTGAAGCTTTCTTT. This sequence encodes CSARDMITEAFF.

The sample holds many counts of this clonotype. The chain recombines TRBV18 with TRBJ1-2, with unresolved D. This CDR3 is 13 amino acids long. Germline V gene data show CDR1 as KGHSH and CDR2 as LQKENI. Trimming removed 4 bases at V and 2 bases at J, with 8 bases between. The CDR3 coding sequence is TGTGCCAGCTCACGGTCGGCGAACTATGGCTACACCTTC. It codes for CASSRSANYGYTF. The full variable domain, rest sourced from reference TRBV18 and TRBJ1-2, is NAGVMQNPRHLVRRRGQEARLRCSPMKGHSHVYWYRQLPEEGLKFMVYLQKENIIDESGMPKERFSAEFPKEGPSILRIQQVVRGDSAAYFCASSRSANYGYTFGSGTRLTVV.

This clonotype has a count of ten or more. V usage is TRBV4-2 and J usage is TRBJ2-4; 7 bases agree with TRBD2. V was clipped by 0 bases and J by 0 bases; unmatched bases: 5. Germline V gene sequence: CDR1 LGHNA, CDR2 YNFKEQ. The CDR3 totals 17 residues. CDR3 residues: CASSQEAGGVAKNIQYF. The DNA of the CDR3 is TGTGCCAGCAGCCAAGAGGCTGGGGGGGTAGCCAAAAACATTCAGTACTTC.

This clonotype was observed at least ten times. The V gene is TRBV12-3 or TRBV12-4, the J gene TRBJ2-3; the D is unclear. There are 14 residues in the CDR3. V was trimmed by 7 bases and J by 1 base, leaving 12 bases between them. CDR3 bases: TGTGCCAGCACTCCCGCGACTGGCACAGATACGCAGTATTTT. Translation: CASTPATGTDTQYF.

V usage is TRBV7-2 and J usage is TRBJ2-5; the match to TRBD1 covers 7 bases. With V trimmed by 6 bases and J by 9 bases, 4 bases remained unmatched. CDR1 is SGHTA and CDR2 is FQGNSA in the germline V gene. The CDR3 contains 11 residues. The CDR3 coding sequence is TGTGCCAGCAGGACAGACAGGGCCCAGTACTTC. Its protein product is CASRTDRAQYF.

There are a few counts of this clonotype. The chain joins TRBV7-9 to TRBJ2-5, with D tentatively TRBD1 (6 bases). The CDR3 is made up of 14 amino acids. The germline V and J ends were trimmed by 4 bases and 5 bases, with 14 bases remaining between them. CDR1 and CDR2 from the germline V gene are SEHNR and FQNEAQ (reference sequence). The CDR3 region has the DNA TGTGCCAGCAGCTCACGACAGGTCGAGGAGACCCAGTACTTC. Its protein is CASSSRQVEETQYF.

CDR3 amino acids: CSAKGEGPYEQYF. In DNA, the CDR3 is TGCAGTGCTAAAGGGGAGGGGCCCTACGAGCAGTACTTC. The rearrangement links TRBV20-1 to TRBJ2-7, with TRBD2 identical over 7 bases. CDR3 length: 13 amino acids. Germline V lookup: CDR1 DFQATT, CDR2 SNEGSKA (reference sequence). Losses at the gene ends were 4 bases for V and 2 bases for J; bases not matched to a gene: 5.

This clonotype came up many times. The J gene is TRBJ2-1, the V gene TRBV20-1, with D possibly being TRBD2 (5 bases). Germline CDR1 reads DFQATT; CDR2 reads SNEGSKA (reference sequence). The ends were cut back, 4 bases at V and 5 bases at J, with 12 bases in the middle. The CDR3 covers 13 residues. In nucleotides, the CDR3 is TGCAGTGCTAAGGAGGACTCAGACAATGAGCAGTTCTTC. Amino acids: CSAKEDSDNEQFF.

This clonotype was seen more than once but under ten times. The DNA of the CDR3 is TGTGCCAGCAGCTCGGGACTAGCGGGAGGGTTCTACAATGAGCAGTTCTTC. This translates into CASSSGLAGGFYNEQFF. The chain has TRBV7-3 and TRBJ2-1, with 16 bases matching TRBD2. In germline, CDR1 is SGHTA, CDR2 FQGTGA. The ends lost 4 bases at V and 3 bases at J; junction bases unmatched: 3. The CDR3 has 17 amino acids.

The chain carries TRBV3-1 and TRBJ1-1; D unclear. Looked up from germline, CDR1 is LGHDT and CDR2 is YNNKEL (reference sequence). The CDR3 has 14 amino acids. Between the trimmed V and J ends, which lost 4 bases and 4 bases, there was a span of 13 bases. The DNA of the CDR3 is TGTGCCAGCAGCCTGTATGGACGGTTCACTGAAGCTTTCTTT. Its translation is CASSLYGRFTEAFF.

This chain connects TRBV6-1 to TRBJ1-2; D is possibly TRBD1 (6 bases). Germline values: CDR1 MNHNS, CDR2 SASEGT. The CDR3 is made up of 15 amino acids. V was pared by 4 bases and J by 5 bases, with 17 bases between. In nucleotides, the CDR3 is TGTGCCAGCAGTGTAACGGGGGCCGGCATATATGGCTACACCTTC. It specifies CASSVTGAGIYGYTF.

The V call is TRBV14, the J call TRBJ2-1; no clear D. Germline V lookup: CDR1 SGHDN, CDR2 FVKESK. V gave up 2 bases and J gave up 10 bases, with 6 bases separating them. There are 11 residues in the CDR3. The CDR3 DNA reads as TGTGCCAGCAGCCAACTGACAGAGCAGTTCTTC. Protein sequence: CASSQLTEQFF. Together with reference TRBV14 and TRBJ2-1, the CDR3 gives the full variable domain: EAGVTQFPSHSVIEKGQTVTLRCDPISGHDNLYWYRRVMGKEIKFLLHFVKESKQDESGMPNNRFLAERTGGTYSTLKVQPAELEDSGVYFCASSQLTEQFFGPGTRLTVL.

This clonotype showed up just a few times. The junction shows a germline mismatch at one end, possibly a read error. The chain combines TRBV2 with TRBJ2-1, with D perhaps TRBD2 (5 bases). The CDR3 spans 14 residues. CDR1 is SNHLY, CDR2 FYNNEI, per germline. CDR3 residues: CAGSVAGPYNEQFF. CDR3 nucleotide sequence: TGTGCCGGCAGTGTGGCGGGCCCCTACAATGAGCAGTTCTTC.

This clonotype has more than one count but fewer than ten. The V gene is TRBV20-1, the J gene TRBJ1-6; TRBD1 matches at 7 bases. The CDR3 spans 14 residues. Germline-derived CDR1 and CDR2 are DFQATT and SNEGSKA (reference sequence). Trimming at V came to 2 bases and at J to 5 bases, leaving 3 bases not matched to a gene. CDR3 coding DNA: TGCAGTGCTAGATCCAGGGGGAATAATTCACCCCTCCACTTT. Amino acid sequence: CSARSRGNNSPLHF.

This clonotype was picked up many times. The rearrangement links TRBV10-3 to TRBJ2-3, with TRBD2 matching 7 bases. With V trimmed by 5 bases and J by 0 bases, 8 bases remained unmatched. The CDR3 is 16 residues long. Germline V gives CDR1 ENHRY, CDR2 SYGVKD. Written as DNA, the CDR3 is TGTGCCATCAGTTATTCGGGCGGGGGAAGCACAGATACGCAGTATTTT. This gives the protein CAISYSGGGSTDTQYF.

The V call is TRBV6-1, the J call TRBJ2-4; TRBD2 agrees at 13 bases. The germline V gene has CDR1 MNHNS and CDR2 SASEGT. CDR3 length equals 14 residues. After removal of 6 bases from V and 5 bases from J, the junction contained 1 base not matched to a gene. The DNA for the CDR3 is TGTGCCAGCAGGGGGACTAGCGGGGAAAACATTCAGTACTTC. Its translation is CASRGTSGENIQYF.

This clonotype was detected only a few times. The V gene is TRBV28, the J gene TRBJ2-4; D is unresolved. This CDR3 contains 17 residues. Per germline, CDR1 MDHEN and CDR2 SYDVKM. V was cut by 5 bases and J by 0 bases, with 17 bases left in between. Here the CDR3 reads CASSGPPRLLAKNIQYF. The CDR3 nucleotides read TGTGCCAGCAGTGGCCCCCCCCGGCTCTTAGCCAAAAACATTCAGTACTTC. Drawing the rest from reference TRBV28 and TRBJ2-4, the complete variable domain is DVKVTQSSRYLVKRTGEKVFLECVQDMDHENMFWYRQDPGLGLRLIYFSYDVKMKEKGDIPEGYSVSREKKERFSLILESASTNQTSMYLCASSGPPRLLAKNIQYFGAGTRLSVL.

This clonotype was seen at least ten times. This sequence joins TRBV7-2 and TRBJ2-7, with D possibly TRBD2 on 6 matching bases. The CDR3 has 15 amino acids. Per germline, CDR1 SGHTA and CDR2 FQGNSA. With 1 base removed from V and 3 bases from J, the gap between germline ends came to 13 bases. Here the CDR3 DNA reads TGTGCCAGCAGCTTAGTCGGGGGAATGTACTACGAGCAGTACTTC. Translation: CASSLVGGMYYEQYF.

This clonotype has a count of ten or more. The chain couples TRBV7-2 to TRBJ2-7; unclear D gene. Trimming cost V 1 base and J 7 bases, with 14 bases left between them. Germline V gene sequence: CDR1 SGHTA, CDR2 FQGNSA. CDR3 length: 14 amino acids. The CDR3 spells CASSLDGNNREQYF. The CDR3 nucleotides are TGTGCCAGCAGCTTAGACGGCAACAATAGGGAGCAGTACTTC.

There are a few counts of this clonotype. The CDR3 region is CSAIVRLADRYEQYF. CDR3 nucleotide sequence: TGCAGTGCTATTGTAAGACTAGCGGATCGATACGAGCAGTACTTC. J is TRBJ2-7 and V is TRBV20-1, with TRBD2 identical over 9 bases. Trimming cost V 4 bases and J 4 bases; bases outside gene matches: 11. The germline gives CDR1 DFQATT, CDR2 SNEGSKA (reference sequence). The CDR3 consists of 15 residues.

Note on this clonotype: A much larger clone differs by one base, so this may be a read error. The J gene is TRBJ2-3, the V gene TRBV7-6; 11 bases are shared with TRBD2. The J segment lost 8 bases and the V segment lost 1 base, leaving 8 bases of the junction unmatched. Germline assignment: CDR1 SGHVS and CDR2 FNYEAQ. The CDR3 loop spans 16 amino acids. The CDR3 protein is CASSLGTSGSRVTQYF. The CDR3 DNA sequence: TGTGCCAGCAGCTTAGGGACTAGCGGGTCCCGGGTTACGCAGTATTTT. Supplemented by reference TRBV7-6 and TRBJ2-3, the full variable domain reads GAGVSQSPRYKVTKRGQDVALRCDPISGHVSLYWYRQALGQGPEFLTYFNYEAQQDKSGLPNDRFSAERPEGSISTLTIQRTEQRDSAMYRCASSLGTSGSRVTQYFGPGTRLTVL.

The V gene is TRBV6-5, the J gene TRBJ2-3; perhaps TRBD1 as D (5 bases). The germline gives CDR1 MNHEY, CDR2 SVGAGI. V was clipped by 2 bases and J by 5 bases, with 14 bases between them. The CDR3 is 15 residues long. The CDR3 coding sequence is TGTGCCAGCAGTTACCAAAGGGGTCAGGGAGATACGCAGTATTTT. Translation: CASSYQRGQGDTQYF.

This clonotype came up a few times. The rearrangement uses TRBV5-5 and TRBJ2-2; maybe TRBD2 (6 bases). The germline V gene has CDR1 SGHKS and CDR2 YYEKEE (reference sequence). V was pared by 2 bases and J by 3 bases, with 14 bases between. This CDR3 comprises 16 residues. CDR3 protein: CASSFRYGLYTGELFF. CDR3 in DNA: TGTGCCAGCAGCTTCCGGTATGGACTATACACCGGGGAGCTGTTTTTT. The full variable domain, with the rest looked up from reference TRBV5-5 and TRBJ2-2, is DAGVTQSPTHLIKTRGQQVTLRCSPISGHKSVSWYQQVLGQGPQFIFQYYEKEERGRGNFPDRFSARQFPNYSSELNVNALLLGDSALYLCASSFRYGLYTGELFFGEGSRLTVL.

This clonotype was counted many times. This chain uses TRBV6-2 or TRBV6-3 with TRBJ2-3, with TRBD2 matching over 14 bases. Per the germline V gene, CDR1 is MNHEY and CDR2 is SVGEGT. The CDR3 runs to 17 residues. The V segment lost 5 bases and the J segment 4 bases; nucleotides outside the gene matches: 8. The CDR3 DNA follows: TGTGCCAGCAGTCGTCCGGGACTAGCGGGGGAGGCAGATACGCAGTATTTT. Amino acids: CASSRPGLAGEADTQYF.

This chain joins TRBV11-2 and TRBJ1-2, with a weak D call TRBD1 (5 bases). V lost 0 bases and J 7 bases, leaving 15 bases between the germline ends. The CDR3 totals 15 residues. Germline loops: CDR1 SGHAT, CDR2 FQNNGV. DNA for the CDR3: TGTGCCAGCAGCTTAGATCTAAGTGGGGCCGGTGGCTACACCTTC. Its translation is CASSLDLSGAGGYTF.

This clonotype has ten or more counts. J is TRBJ2-5 and V is TRBV28, with D perhaps given as TRBD1 or TRBD2 (5 bases each). V gave up 3 bases and J gave up 1 base, with 12 bases separating them. The CDR3 covers 15 residues. Per germline, CDR1 MDHEN and CDR2 SYDVKM. CDR3 DNA: TGTGCCAGCAGTTTTGACCGGGACGGCCAAGAGACCCAGTACTTC. Protein: CASSFDRDGQETQYF.

This clonotype appeared many times. The chain combines TRBV11-2 with TRBJ1-2; TRBD1 agrees at 8 bases. After removal of 6 bases from V and 4 bases from J, the junction contained 7 bases not matched to a gene. The CDR3 is 14 amino acids. Germline assignment: CDR1 SGHAT and CDR2 FQNNGV. The CDR3 sequence is CASREQGAVYGYTF. The DNA for the CDR3 is TGTGCCAGCAGAGAGCAGGGGGCTGTCTATGGCTACACCTTC.